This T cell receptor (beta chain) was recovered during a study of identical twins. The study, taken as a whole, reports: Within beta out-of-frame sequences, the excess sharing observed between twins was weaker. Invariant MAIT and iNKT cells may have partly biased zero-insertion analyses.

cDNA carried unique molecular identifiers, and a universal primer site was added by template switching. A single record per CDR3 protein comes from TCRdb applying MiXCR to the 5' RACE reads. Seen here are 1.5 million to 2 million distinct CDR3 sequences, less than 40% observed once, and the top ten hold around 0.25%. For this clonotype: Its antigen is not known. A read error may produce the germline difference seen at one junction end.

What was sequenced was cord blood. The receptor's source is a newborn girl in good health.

The CDR3: CAGSLDTGETQYF. In DNA, the CDR3 is TGTGCCGGCAGCTTAGATACGGGGGAGACCCAGTACTTC. V usage is TRBV11-3 and J usage is TRBJ2-5; maybe TRBD2 (5 bases). This CDR3 is 13 amino acids long. Germline V gene sequence: CDR1 SGHNT, CDR2 YENEEA.